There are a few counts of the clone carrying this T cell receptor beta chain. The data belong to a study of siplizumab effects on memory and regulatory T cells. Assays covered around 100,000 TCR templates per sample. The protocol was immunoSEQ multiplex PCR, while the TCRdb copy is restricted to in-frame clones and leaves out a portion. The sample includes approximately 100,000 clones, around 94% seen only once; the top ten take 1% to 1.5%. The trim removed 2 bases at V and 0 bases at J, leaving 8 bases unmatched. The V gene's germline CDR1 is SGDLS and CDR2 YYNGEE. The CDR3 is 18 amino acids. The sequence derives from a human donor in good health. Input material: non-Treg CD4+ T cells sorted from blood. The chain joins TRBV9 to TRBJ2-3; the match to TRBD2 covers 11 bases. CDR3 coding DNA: TGTGCCAGCAGCGTCCCCCAGGGACTAGCGGACAGCACAGATACGCAGTATTTT. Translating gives CASSVPQGLADSTDTQYF.